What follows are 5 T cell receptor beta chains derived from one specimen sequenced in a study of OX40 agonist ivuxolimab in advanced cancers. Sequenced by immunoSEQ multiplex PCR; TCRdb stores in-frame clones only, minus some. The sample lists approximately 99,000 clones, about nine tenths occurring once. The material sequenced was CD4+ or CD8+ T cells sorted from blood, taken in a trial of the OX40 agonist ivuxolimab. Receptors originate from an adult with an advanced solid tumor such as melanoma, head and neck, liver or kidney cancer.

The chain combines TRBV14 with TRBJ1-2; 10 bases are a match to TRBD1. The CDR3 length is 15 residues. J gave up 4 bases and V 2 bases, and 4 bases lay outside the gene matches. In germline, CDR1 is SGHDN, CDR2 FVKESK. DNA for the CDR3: TGTGCCAGCAGCCAACTGGACAGGGGGTCCTATGGCTACACCTTC. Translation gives CASSQLDRGSYGYTF. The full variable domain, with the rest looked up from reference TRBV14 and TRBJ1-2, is EAGVTQFPSHSVIEKGQTVTLRCDPISGHDNLYWYRRVMGKEIKFLLHFVKESKQDESGMPNNRFLAERTGGTYSTLKVQPAELEDSGVYFCASSQLDRGSYGYTFGSGTRLTVV.

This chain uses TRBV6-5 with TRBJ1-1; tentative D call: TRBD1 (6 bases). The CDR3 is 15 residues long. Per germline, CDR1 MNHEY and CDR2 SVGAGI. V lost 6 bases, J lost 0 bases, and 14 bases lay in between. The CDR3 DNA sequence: TGTGCCAGCAGCTCGGGGGGGGGCATGAACACTGAAGCTTTCTTT. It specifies CASSSGGGMNTEAFF.

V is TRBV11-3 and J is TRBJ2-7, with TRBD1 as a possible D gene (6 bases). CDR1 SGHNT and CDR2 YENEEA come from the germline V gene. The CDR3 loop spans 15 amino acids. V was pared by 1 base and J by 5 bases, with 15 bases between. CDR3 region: CASSLGETGIDEQYF. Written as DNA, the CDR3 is TGTGCCAGCAGCTTAGGGGAAACAGGGATCGACGAGCAGTACTTC. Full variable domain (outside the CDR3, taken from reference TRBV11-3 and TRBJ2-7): EAGVVQSPRYKIIEKKQPVAFWCNPISGHNTLYWYLQNLGQGPELLIRYENEEAVDDSQLPKDRFSAERLKGVDSTLKIQPAELGDSAVYLCASSLGETGIDEQYFGPGTRLTVT.

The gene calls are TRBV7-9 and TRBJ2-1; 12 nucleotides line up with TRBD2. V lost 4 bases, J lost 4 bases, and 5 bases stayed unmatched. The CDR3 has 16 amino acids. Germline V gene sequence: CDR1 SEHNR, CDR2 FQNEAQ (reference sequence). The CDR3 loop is CASSYWTSGIYNEQFF. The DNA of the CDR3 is TGTGCCAGCAGCTACTGGACTAGCGGGATTTACAATGAGCAGTTCTTC.

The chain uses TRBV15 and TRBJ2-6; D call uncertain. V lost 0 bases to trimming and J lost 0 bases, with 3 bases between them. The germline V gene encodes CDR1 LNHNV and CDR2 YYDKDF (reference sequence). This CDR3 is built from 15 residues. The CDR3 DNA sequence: TGTGCCACCAGCAGAGACCTCTCTGGGGCCAACGTCCTGACTTTC. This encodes CATSRDLSGANVLTF.